This T cell receptor beta chain was captured by sequencing in a study of regulatory T cells in long-lasting Graves disease. The time point here: newly diagnosed GD, antithyroid drugs for less than 3 months. Researchers made the TCR library from RNA that was extracted from PBMCs. Arm-PCR of CDR3 regions and iRepertoire HTBI primers were used to build TCR beta libraries. TCRdb reanalysed the multiplex PCR reads using MiXCR and keeps one entry per CDR3 protein. The sample yields 320,000 or so distinct CDR3 sequences, 18% seen once. V was pared by 5 bases and J by 7 bases, with 17 bases between. In germline, CDR1 is LNHDA, CDR2 SQIVND (reference sequence). This CDR3 comprises 14 residues. The study's findings and limits: Persistent cases of Graves' showed reduced TCR diversity relative to newly diagnosed patients. There was favoring of TRBV28, TRBJ1-2 and TRBJ2-5 in persistent disease.

Turning to this clonotype: What it binds is unknown.

This sequence originates from a female donor with Graves disease. The chain is built from TRBV19 and TRBJ2-5; tentative D call: TRBD1 (6 bases). Sequences were derived from peripheral blood mononuclear cells (PBMCs), sampled at new diagnosis, from a patient treated with antithyroid drugs. This CDR3 is CASSRLGSQGTQYF. The CDR3 DNA reads as TGTGCCAGTAGTCGGCTGGGTTCACAGGGGACCCAGTACTTC. The full variable domain, with the rest looked up from reference TRBV19 and TRBJ2-5, is DGGITQSPKYLFRKEGQNVTLSCEQNLNHDAMYWYRQDPGQGLRLIYYSQIVNDFQKGDIAEGYSVSREKKESFPLTVTSAQKNPTAFYLCASSRLGSQGTQYFGPGTRLLVL.